This T cell receptor (beta chain) appears in the sequencing data of a study of post-analysis software for immune sequencing data. V was cut by 6 bases and J by 6 bases, with 5 bases left in between. Germline CDR1 reads MNHNY; CDR2 reads SVGAGI (reference sequence). CDR3 length: 11 amino acids. Presence of unique molecular identifiers characterized the TCR beta cDNA libraries. Researchers reported a few hundred thousand cDNA molecules coming from roughly 1 to 10 million T cells. From the PCR reads, TCRdb called clonotypes with MiXCR, one entry per CDR3 protein. The sample consists of roughly 730,000 distinct CDR3 sequences, less than 35% of them appearing once. Overall study findings and caveats: Five or six TRBV segments, TRBV5-6, TRBV5-1 and TRBV20-1 among them, were found more frequent in patients than controls. When compared against controls, multiple sclerosis patients showed significantly lower normalized Chao1 diversity.

This clonotype appeared a few times. The antigen is undetermined. The sequencing input was blood. The chain couples TRBV6-6 to TRBJ2-2; D may match TRBD1 or TRBD2 (5 bases each). This sequence originates from a girl aged 10-17 years with multiple sclerosis. Here the CDR3 reads CASRGAGELFF. CDR3 sequence (DNA): TGTGCCAGCAGGGGGGCCGGGGAGCTGTTTTTT.